Shown below are 8 T cell receptor beta chains from a single sample sequenced in a study of cytomegalovirus exposure and HLA in healthy donors. With 60 Vbeta and 13 Jbeta primers, the PCR was carried out. Libraries were prepared by immunoSEQ multiplex PCR; TCRdb keeps only in-frame clonotypes and omits some of them. The sample has tens of thousands of clones; about 78% are singletons. The sequenced sample consisted of PBMCs. The receptors come from a male donor in good health and CMV-seropositive.

The V call is TRBV29-1, the J call TRBJ1-3; weak D call: TRBD1 (5 bases). CDR1 is SQVTM and CDR2 is ANQGSEA in the germline V gene. This CDR3 comprises 15 residues. Trimming left V 7 bases short and J 3 bases short, with 19 bases between. CDR3: CSAALGGERGNTIYF. The CDR3 region has the DNA TGCAGCGCCGCATTAGGAGGGGAGCGTGGAAACACCATATATTTT.

This clone came up a few times. The V gene is TRBV4-1, the J gene TRBJ2-3; 8 bases agree with TRBD2. The CDR3 totals 16 residues. Germline V gene lookup returns CDR1 MGHRA and CDR2 YSYEKL. V shed 0 bases and J 3 bases; nucleotides not matched to a gene: 5. The CDR3 loop is CASSQDPGLETDTQYF. In nucleotides, the CDR3 is TGCGCCAGCAGCCAAGATCCGGGACTAGAGACAGATACGCAGTATTTT.

This clone was seen a handful of times. The chain is built from TRBV4-1 and TRBJ1-4; D possibly corresponds to TRBD1 (6 bases). Per germline, CDR1 MGHRA and CDR2 YSYEKL. This CDR3 has 16 residues. Trimming stripped 3 bases from V and 0 bases from J, with 11 bases between. CDR3 sequence: CASSQAEGATNEKLFF. CDR3 in DNA: TGCGCCAGCAGCCAGGCCGAGGGGGCAACTAATGAAAAACTGTTTTTT.

V is TRBV9 and J is TRBJ2-4; 7 nucleotides match TRBD1. Germline V CDR1 and CDR2: SGDLS, YYNGEE. The CDR3 is 13 residues long. Trimming removed 0 bases from V and 9 bases from J; junction bases left unmatched: 3. CDR3 loop: CASSVGGGGIQYF. The CDR3 region has the DNA TGTGCCAGCAGCGTAGGAGGGGGCGGCATTCAGTACTTC.

V usage is TRBV7-9 and J usage is TRBJ1-2; D might be TRBD1 (5 bases). V shed 7 bases and J shed 3 bases, with 24 bases lying between them. Germline V gene sequence: CDR1 SEHNR, CDR2 FQNEAQ (reference sequence). The CDR3 spans 17 residues. CDR3 DNA sequence: TGTGCCAGCACCATTGGGTTGTACCAGGGTGATGACTATGGCTACACCTTC. This gives the protein CASTIGLYQGDDYGYTF.

V usage is TRBV27 and J usage is TRBJ2-5; 12 bases fit TRBD2. The CDR3 is 17 residues long. The germline V gene has CDR1 MNHEY and CDR2 SMNVEV (reference sequence). The ends lost 4 bases at V and 4 bases at J; junction bases unmatched: 10. The CDR3 loop is CASSSPLLAGGVETQYF. DNA for the CDR3: TGTGCCAGCAGTTCCCCCTTACTAGCGGGGGGAGTAGAGACCCAGTACTTC.

The chain uses TRBV6-4 and TRBJ2-2, with a tentative D call TRBD2 (6 bases). The CDR3 covers 15 residues. V dropped 4 bases and J dropped 0 bases, with 9 bases sitting between them. Germline CDR1 MRHNA, CDR2 SNTAGT. Here the CDR3 DNA reads TGTGCCAGCAGTGGCGGGACGGCGAACACCGGGGAGCTGTTTTTT. Its translation is CASSGGTANTGELFF.

The chain is built from TRBV7-2 and TRBJ2-7; TRBD2 matches 9 bases. The junction had 2 bases not matched to a gene; V was cut back by 5 bases and J by 3 bases. The CDR3 has 13 residues. CDR1 and CDR2 from the germline V gene are SGHTA and FQGNSA. The CDR3 nucleotides read TGTGCCAGCAGCATTAGCGGGAGCTACGAGCAGTACTTC. This translates into CASSISGSYEQYF.